The text below deals with one T cell receptor beta chain. It lacks a known antigen. No base qualities exist here, and no much larger clone lies one base off it. According to the study, the label for this sample's time point signals: baseline before first vaccination. Vaccinee samples came from UK trials COV001 and COV002, including a single-blind randomized controlled phase 2/3 trial of AZD1222 (ChAdOx1 nCoV-19) in healthy adults. For TCRbeta chain sequencing, PBMC samples from trial participants were taken at day 0 and at day 28 after the second dose. The CDR3 starts with the cysteine, ends with the phenylalanine, and has 15 residues. The only DNA kept is the CDR3, 45 bases in frame from the first base. Between the V and J ends, shortened by 0 bases and 0 bases respectively, the junction contains 9 bases. The germline V gene (reference sequence) sets CDR1 to SGHKS and CDR2 to YYEKEE. The CDR3 regions of human TCRbeta chains were subjected to immunosequencing. In the authors' own workflow: TCRs in the repertoires were matched against a reference library of SARS-CoV-2-specific TCRs that had been generated with the MIRA antigen-specificity platform. Breadth was defined as the fraction of unique TCRs that were SARS-CoV-2-associated, and depth was defined as the fraction of total T cells that were SARS-CoV-2-associated. Using the MIRA data, every spike-specific TCR was mapped to the spike region that the TCR reacted to and assigned to either a CD4 or a CD8 class. Log10-transformed breadth and depth values were compared by one-way ANOVA with Sidak's multiple comparisons tests. TCRdb retrieved this table from immuneACCESS and kept in-frame rearrangements only. Not all clones are present; in checked studies, unresolved V genes account for under half, and no reason is known for the remainder. V, J and clone size reflect that table, while D and trimming were determined from the DNA. This sample lists 180,000 or so clones; around 94% were detected once. Approximately 0.6% of the sample lies in the top ten.

The data are from a study of T cell responses to AZD1222 COVID-19 vaccine (dated by TCRdb to about 2021). With respect to the entire study: AZD1222 recipients given second doses at about 4 weeks or at about 12 weeks were pooled, since spike-specific TCR depth and breadth were not found to differ between the two schedules. A total of 233 trial participants underwent TCR sequencing, of whom about 200 had received two doses of AZD1222 and about 25 had received two doses of the MenACWY control vaccine. Trial participants were enrolled into age subgroups of 18-55, 56-69 and 70-plus years, which contained about 150, 27 and 61 TCR-sequenced participants, respectively.

Summary of the overall study and its limitations: In the small 56-69-year group, the increase in depth fell short of significance, most likely because of low power. Participants were mostly white British, with more females than males. The authors suggested clonal diversity may have been underestimated. Conclusions about previously exposed vaccinees were limited because only six AZD1222 recipients were SARS-CoV-2 seropositive at baseline. Reportedly, close to half of the unique spike-specific TCRs recognized epitopes lying outside the regions that are mutated in the B.1.351 and B.1.1.7 variants. After two AZD1222 doses, spike-specific TCR breadth and depth were significantly higher than at day 0 and than in MenACWY recipients. The whole spike protein was spanned by vaccine-associated CD4 TCRs, and dominant responses were seen in regions 160-218 and 743-854. Because no samples from the day 14 peak response were available, repertoires could be characterized only after the peak T cell response.

The sample was peripheral blood, taken on day 0 of AZD1222 vaccination. The chain was built from TRBV5-5 and TRBJ1-2; no D gene call is confident. The sequence was obtained from an adult in good health. The nucleotides are TGTGCCAGCAGCTTGGGGCCGGGCCCTAACTATGGCTACACCTTC. It encodes CASSLGPGPNYGYTF.